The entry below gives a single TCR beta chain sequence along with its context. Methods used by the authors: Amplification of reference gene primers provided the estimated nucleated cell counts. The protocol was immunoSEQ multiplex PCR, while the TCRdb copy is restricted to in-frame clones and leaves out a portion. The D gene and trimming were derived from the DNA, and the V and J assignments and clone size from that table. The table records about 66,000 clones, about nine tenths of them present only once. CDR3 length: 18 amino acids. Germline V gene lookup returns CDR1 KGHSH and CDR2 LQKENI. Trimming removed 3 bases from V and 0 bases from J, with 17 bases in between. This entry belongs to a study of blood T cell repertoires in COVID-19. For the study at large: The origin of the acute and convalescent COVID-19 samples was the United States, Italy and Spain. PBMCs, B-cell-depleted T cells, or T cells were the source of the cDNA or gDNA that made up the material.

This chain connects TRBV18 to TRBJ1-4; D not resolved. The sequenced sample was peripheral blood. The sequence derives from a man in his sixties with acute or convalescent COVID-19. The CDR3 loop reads CASSPPESGTTTNEKLFF. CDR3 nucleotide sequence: TGTGCCAGCTCACCCCCCGAGTCCGGTACTACAACTAATGAAAAACTGTTTTTT.